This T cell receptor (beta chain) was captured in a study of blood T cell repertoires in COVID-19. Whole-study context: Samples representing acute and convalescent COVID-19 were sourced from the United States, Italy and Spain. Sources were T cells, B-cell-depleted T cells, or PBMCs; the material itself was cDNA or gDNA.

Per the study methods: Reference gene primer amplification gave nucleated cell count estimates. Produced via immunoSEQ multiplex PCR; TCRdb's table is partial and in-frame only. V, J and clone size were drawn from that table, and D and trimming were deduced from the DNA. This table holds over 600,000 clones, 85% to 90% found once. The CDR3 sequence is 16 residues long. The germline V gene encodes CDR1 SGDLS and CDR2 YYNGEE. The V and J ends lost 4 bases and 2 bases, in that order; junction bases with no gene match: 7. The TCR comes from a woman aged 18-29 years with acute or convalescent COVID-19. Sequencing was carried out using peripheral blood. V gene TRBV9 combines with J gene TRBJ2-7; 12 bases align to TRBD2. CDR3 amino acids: CASSSPRTSGTYEQYF. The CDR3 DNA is TGTGCCAGCAGCTCTCCCCGGACTAGCGGGACCTACGAGCAGTACTTC.